These 31 T cell receptor beta chains originate from one sample sequenced in a study of blood T cell repertoires in COVID-19. Assay: immunoSEQ multiplex PCR; the TCRdb copy retains only in-frame clones and omits some. The table records 75,000 to 90,000 clones, more than 75% of them present only once. Sample: peripheral blood. These receptors all come from an older man with active or convalescent COVID-19.

This clone was seen a handful of times. The gene calls are TRBV18 and TRBJ1-2; D is uncertain. CDR3 length: 13 amino acids. From germline, CDR1 is KGHSH and CDR2 LQKENI. With 2 bases removed from V and 4 bases from J, the gap between germline ends came to 8 bases. This chain's CDR3 is CASSPETTYGYTF. The CDR3 nucleotides read TGTGCCAGCTCACCAGAGACAACCTATGGCTACACCTTC.

The V and J genes are TRBV6-6 and TRBJ1-1; 7 nucleotides agree with TRBD1. Germline CDR1 is MNHNY and CDR2 is SVGAGI (reference sequence). This CDR3 is 14 amino acids long. Trimming removed 5 bases from V and 0 bases from J; junction bases left unmatched: 3. Here the CDR3 reads CASSKGQLNTEAFF. The CDR3 DNA reads TGTGCCAGCAGTAAGGGACAGCTGAACACTGAAGCTTTCTTT.

The chain has TRBV19 and TRBJ2-3, with 8 bases aligning to TRBD2. J lost 4 bases, V lost 4 bases, and 7 bases had no gene match. CDR1 is LNHDA and CDR2 is SQIVND in the germline V gene (reference sequence). CDR3 length equals 15 residues. CDR3 amino acids: CASSTGLARADTQYF. DNA of the CDR3: TGTGCCAGTAGTACCGGACTAGCAAGGGCAGATACGCAGTATTTT.

The V call is TRBV3-1 (or the pseudogene TRBV3-2), the J call TRBJ2-5; D is perhaps TRBD2 (5 bases). There are 13 residues in the CDR3. CDR1 and CDR2 from the germline V gene are LGHDT and YNNKEL (reference sequence). V was cut by 2 bases and J by 3 bases, with 7 bases left in between. The CDR3 DNA reads as TGTGCCAGCAGCCAACAGCGGAAAGAGACCCAGTACTTC. This gives the protein CASSQQRKETQYF.

The V call is TRBV19, the J call TRBJ1-3; 8 bases line up with TRBD1. The CDR3 is 15 residues long. The trim removed 8 bases at V and 0 bases at J, leaving 6 bases unmatched. Germline V gene data show CDR1 as LNHDA and CDR2 as SQIVND (reference sequence). CDR3 nucleotides: TGTGCCAGTCGTGAGACAGGGGACTCTGGAAACACCATATATTTT. Residues: CASRETGDSGNTIYF.

The V call is TRBV14, the J call TRBJ1-1, with a tentative D call TRBD1 (5 bases). The CDR3 has 15 amino acids. The germline V gene encodes CDR1 SGHDN and CDR2 FVKESK. V shed 4 bases and J shed 0 bases, with 12 bases lying between them. This chain's CDR3 is CASSPLRGLNTEAFF. The CDR3 bases are TGTGCCAGCAGCCCCCTAAGGGGTTTGAACACTGAAGCTTTCTTT.

This clone was detected only a few times. The rearrangement links TRBV9 to TRBJ2-1; 7 nucleotides match TRBD2. The length of the CDR3 is 15 residues. Germline V CDR1 and CDR2: SGDLS, YYNGEE. V was pared by 2 bases and J by 4 bases, with 6 bases of the junction left unmatched. CDR3 bases: TGTGCCAGCAGCGTGGTAGCGGGCGCGTACAATGAGCAGTTCTTC. It encodes CASSVVAGAYNEQFF.

This chain uses TRBV5-1 with TRBJ2-3, with 13 nucleotides matching TRBD2. The CDR3 runs 17 residues. CDR1 and CDR2 (germline): SGHRS, YFSETQ. With V trimmed by 0 bases and J by 0 bases, 1 base remained unmatched. CDR3: CASSLGLAGGSTDTQYF. CDR3 nucleotides: TGCGCCAGCAGCTTGGGACTAGCGGGAGGAAGCACAGATACGCAGTATTTT.

This chain uses TRBV7-8 with TRBJ1-2; tentatively, D is TRBD1 (6 bases). CDR1 is SGHVS and CDR2 is FQNEAQ in the germline V gene. This CDR3 is 15 amino acids long. Trimming removed 2 bases from V and 6 bases from J, with 16 bases in between. CDR3 DNA sequence: TGTGCCAGCAGCTTATTCCCCCAGGGGCTCGATGGCTACACCTTC. Protein sequence: CASSLFPQGLDGYTF.

The chain employs TRBV7-9 and TRBJ2-1; 8 nucleotides match TRBD2. The CDR3 loop spans 15 amino acids. Germline V gene lookup returns CDR1 SEHNR and CDR2 FQNEAQ (reference sequence). J lost 6 bases, V lost 2 bases, and 6 bases had no gene match. The CDR3, as DNA: TGTGCCAGCAGCTTAAGAGCGGGAGTCCCCAATGAGCAGTTCTTC. Translating gives CASSLRAGVPNEQFF.

V usage is TRBV24-1 and J usage is TRBJ1-1; 8 bases map to TRBD1. Germline loops: CDR1 KGHDR, CDR2 SFDVKD. The CDR3 loop spans 15 amino acids. Trimming at V came to 4 bases and at J to 2 bases, leaving 5 bases not matched to a gene. CDR3 in amino acids: CATSDSGQANTEAFF. Here the CDR3 DNA reads TGTGCCACCAGTGACTCGGGACAGGCCAACACTGAAGCTTTCTTT.

The rearrangement links TRBV25-1 to TRBJ2-1, with 13 nucleotides matching TRBD2. Germline V gene lookup returns CDR1 MGHDK and CDR2 SYGVNS. Trimming took 6 bases from V and 8 from J; bases not matched to a gene: 7. CDR3 length equals 15 residues. The chain's CDR3 is CASSSGTSGIYEQFF. The CDR3 nucleotides are TGTGCCAGCAGCAGCGGGACTAGCGGGATATATGAGCAGTTCTTC.

This chain connects TRBV6-5 to TRBJ2-2; D might be TRBD2 (5 bases). The V and J ends lost 0 bases and 5 bases respectively, with 13 bases between them. Germline loops: CDR1 MNHEY, CDR2 SVGAGI. The CDR3 spans 16 residues. CDR3 loop: CASSYSGGRGTGELFF. DNA for the CDR3: TGTGCCAGCAGTTACTCGGGCGGCCGAGGGACCGGGGAGCTGTTTTTT.

The DNA of the CDR3 is TGCGCCACCGCCGTCTGGCGGGCATTGAACGAGCAGTACGTC. Its translation: CATAVWRALNEQYV. This chain connects TRBV10-2 to TRBJ2-7, with D tentatively TRBD2 (5 bases). Germline V gene sequence: CDR1 WSHSY, CDR2 SAAADI. Between the trimmed V and J ends, which lost 10 bases and 5 bases, there was a span of 21 bases. The length of the CDR3 is 14 residues.

This clone was found once. The genes are TRBV5-5 and TRBJ1-1, with a possible D match to TRBD1 (6 bases). The CDR3 runs 14 residues. Per germline, CDR1 SGHKS and CDR2 YYEKEE (reference sequence). Trimming left V 0 bases short and J 3 bases short, with 9 bases between. CDR3 sequence: CASSLAGVDTEAFF. For the CDR3, the DNA is TGTGCCAGCAGCTTGGCAGGGGTTGACACTGAAGCTTTCTTT.

This sequence joins TRBV20-1 and TRBJ1-5, with D possibly TRBD1 on 6 matching bases. Germline loops: CDR1 DFQATT, CDR2 SNEGSKA (reference sequence). Deletions cut 3 bases from V and 7 bases from J, with 10 bases between. The CDR3 covers 12 residues. CDR3 in DNA: TGCAGTGCTAGTACAGGGACCCAGCCCCAGCATTTT. It encodes CSASTGTQPQHF.

The CDR3 protein is CATSDSDRGLNQPQHF. CDR3 sequence (DNA): TGTGCCACCAGTGACTCAGACAGGGGGCTTAATCAGCCCCAGCATTTT. The chain couples TRBV24-1 to TRBJ1-5, with 10 nucleotides matching TRBD1. With 4 bases clipped from V and 4 bases from J, the junction kept 6 bases outside the gene matches. Germline values: CDR1 KGHDR, CDR2 SFDVKD. The CDR3 is made up of 16 amino acids.

This chain links TRBV5-1 with TRBJ1-2; D is perhaps TRBD1 (5 bases). The V end lost 4 bases, the J end lost 4 bases, and 17 bases lay between the germline ends. CDR1 is SGHRS, CDR2 YFSETQ, per germline. This CDR3 has 15 amino acids. CDR3 nucleotide sequence: TGCGCCAGCAGCCCCCGGCAGGGAGGATCCTATGGCTACACCTTC. Residues: CASSPRQGGSYGYTF.

This clone occurred once. The CDR3 is CASSPQGGGKETQYF. The CDR3 nucleotides read TGTGCCAGCAGTCCCCAGGGCGGGGGGAAAGAGACCCAGTACTTC. J is TRBJ2-5 and V is TRBV28, with 8 bases identical to TRBD2. CDR1 and CDR2 from the germline V gene are MDHEN and SYDVKM. V shed 5 bases and J 3 bases; nucleotides not matched to a gene: 8. This CDR3 is built from 15 residues.

J is TRBJ1-1 and V is TRBV5-8; tentatively, D is TRBD1 (5 bases). Germline V gene lookup returns CDR1 SGHTS and CDR2 YDEGEE. Trimming took 0 bases from V and 2 from J, leaving 11 bases between them. This CDR3 is built from 15 residues. CDR3 DNA: TGTGCCAGCAGCTTGGCCGGGGGATTTAACACTGAAGCTTTCTTT. This codes for CASSLAGGFNTEAFF.

J is TRBJ2-5 and V is TRBV5-1; no reliable D call. The CDR3 runs to 15 residues. Trimming took off 1 base at V and 3 bases at J, with 13 bases between the two ends. Germline CDR1 reads SGHRS; CDR2 reads YFSETQ. In nucleotides, the CDR3 is TGCGCCAGCAGCTTGTCTACGTCCTCAAAAGAGACCCAGTACTTC. It yields the protein CASSLSTSSKETQYF.

The table lists this clone with a count of one. The chain is built from TRBV12-3 or TRBV12-4 and TRBJ1-6; D is possibly TRBD1 (6 bases). Trimming cost V 8 bases and J 10 bases, with 15 bases left between them. This CDR3 has 13 amino acids. CDR3 DNA sequence: TGTGCCAGCGGAACAGGGTTGGACTCACCCCTCCACTTT. Translation: CASGTGLDSPLHF.

The chain recombines TRBV5-5 with TRBJ1-3, with D possibly matching TRBD1 (6 bases). Per germline, CDR1 SGHKS and CDR2 YYEKEE (reference sequence). The CDR3 sequence is 14 residues long. Trimming cost V 4 bases and J 0 bases, with 8 bases left between them. This CDR3 is CASSDRFSGNTIYF. Here the CDR3 DNA reads TGTGCCAGCAGCGACAGGTTCTCTGGAAACACCATATATTTT.

This sequence joins TRBV18 and TRBJ1-5; TRBD1 matches at 9 bases. V dropped 1 base and J dropped 1; count of bases not matched to a gene: 2. This CDR3 contains 16 residues. Germline values: CDR1 KGHSH, CDR2 LQKENI. The CDR3 protein is CASSPLGQGSNQPQHF. The CDR3 DNA sequence: TGTGCCAGCTCACCACTGGGACAGGGAAGCAATCAGCCCCAGCATTTT.

Only one count was recorded for this clone. This chain joins TRBV6-5 and TRBJ1-4; TRBD1 matches at 9 bases. The CDR3 covers 14 residues. The germline V gene has CDR1 MNHEY and CDR2 SVGAGI. The ends lost 5 bases at V and 7 bases at J; junction bases unmatched: 5. The CDR3 DNA reads as TGTGCCAGCAGTCGGGACAGGGCTAGTGAAAAACTGTTTTTT. Translating gives CASSRDRASEKLFF.

The chain is built from TRBV7-9 and TRBJ1-2, with D perhaps matching TRBD1 (5 bases). CDR3 size: 14 residues. Germline values: CDR1 SEHNR, CDR2 FQNEAQ (reference sequence). V was cut by 0 bases and J by 2 bases, with 7 bases left in between. The CDR3: CASSLAGGNYGYTF. CDR3 coding DNA: TGTGCCAGCAGCTTAGCCGGGGGGAACTATGGCTACACCTTC.

Only one count was recorded for this clone. The junction departs from germline at one end; a sequencing error may be responsible. CDR3 sequence (DNA): TGTGCCAGCAGATTGGGACAGCTCTACGGCTACACCTTC. Encoded protein: CASRLGQLYGYTF. V usage is TRBV5-6 and J usage is TRBJ1-2; TRBD1 matches 7 bases. The CDR3 loop spans 13 amino acids. The germline V gene has CDR1 SGHDT and CDR2 YYEEEE.

The J gene is TRBJ2-3, the V gene TRBV25-1, with D unclear. This CDR3 has 14 amino acids. CDR1 and CDR2 (germline): MGHDK, SYGVNS. The germline V and J ends were trimmed by 2 bases and 1 base, with 7 bases remaining between them. The CDR3 nucleotides read TGTGCCAGCAGTGAAACCGAGGGCACAGATACGCAGTATTTT. It translates to CASSETEGTDTQYF.

The chain is built from TRBV5-4 and TRBJ2-2; the D gene is possibly TRBD1 (6 bases). The germline gives CDR1 SGHNT, CDR2 YYREEE (reference sequence). Deletions cut 4 bases from V and 0 bases from J, with 10 bases between. The CDR3 length is 15 residues. The CDR3 sequence: CASSPGHPNTGELFF. CDR3 DNA sequence: TGTGCCAGCAGCCCGGGACATCCGAACACCGGGGAGCTGTTTTTT.

The V call is TRBV7-9, the J call TRBJ1-6; D not certain. V lost 0 bases and J lost 8, with 8 bases in between. From germline, CDR1 is SEHNR and CDR2 FQNEAQ (reference sequence). The CDR3 spans 14 residues. CDR3 in DNA: TGTGCCAGCAGCTTAGCGAGCGGGGATTCACCCCTCCACTTT. Translated: CASSLASGDSPLHF.

The chain couples TRBV5-6 to TRBJ2-7; TRBD1 matches at 7 bases. The J segment lost 3 bases and the V segment lost 3 bases, leaving 9 bases of the junction unmatched. This CDR3 contains 15 residues. Germline assignment: CDR1 SGHDT and CDR2 YYEEEE. The CDR3 DNA is TGTGCCAGCAGCTCTAACGGACAGGCCAACTACGAGCAGTACGTC. Amino acids: CASSSNGQANYEQYV.